What follows describes a single T cell receptor (beta chain). The antigen it recognizes is unknown. Qualities for individual bases were not recorded, and no much larger clone is one base off. This entry belongs to a study of blood T cell repertoires in COVID-19 (dated by TCRdb to the early 2020s). The study in broad terms: Samples from collaborators originated in the United States, Italy and Spain and spanned both the acute and convalescent phases of COVID-19. The repertoires were released in a freely available public database intended as a resource for research on the immune response to SARS-CoV-2. Subjects who had been exposed to COVID-19, were actively infected with it, or had recovered from it provided the deeply sampled blood TCRbeta repertoires that made up the dataset. Samples were obtained from the ongoing ImmuneRACE study (first 160 participants) and from about 1,300 subjects provided by 6 global collaborators. HLA class I and class II types, where available, came from metadata supplied by the sample provider rather than from assay-based typing. The prospective study material was composed of cDNA or gDNA derived from T cells, B-cell-depleted T cells, or PBMCs. Sample metadata almost always included a de-identified subject ID, COVID-19 status, age in years and sex.

TCRbeta CDR3 regions were amplified from genomic DNA by means of the immunoSEQ Assay, a bias-controlled multiplex PCR. Concerning the study's data processing: Nucleated cell counts per sample were estimated from amplification of reference gene primers within the assay. To quantify the absolute abundance of each unique TCRbeta CDR3 rearrangement, sequence reads were collapsed and filtered. For each sample, productive Simpson clonality was calculated as the square root of Simpson's diversity index across productive rearrangements. The table comes from immuneACCESS by way of TCRdb, which keeps in-frame sequences with V and J called. Part of the clones is missing from these tables; in studies checked, under half for an unresolved V gene and the rest for unknown reasons. Clone size and V and J calls were adopted from that table, with D and trimming inferred from the DNA. The table for this sample lists about 220,000 clones; 75% to 85% of them were counted only once. In total, the top ten clones hold under 2.5% of the sample.

From the cysteine through the phenylalanine, the CDR3 covers 15 amino acids. Here the CDR3 DNA is all that survives: 45 bases in frame from base 1. The germline V gene (reference sequence) gives CDR1 as LNHNV and CDR2 as YYDKDF. The V and J ends are trimmed by 8 bases and 2 bases, leaving 18 bases between them. Samples from volunteer blood donors who had recovered from COVID-19 were contributed by a second Seattle source. Whole blood was collected in K2EDTA tubes by collaborating institutions according to the institutions' own protocols. For TCRbeta analysis, collaborators shipped samples as frozen whole blood, isolated PBMCs, or DNA extracted from either of those sample types. The full study reports these points: How much clinical and demographic metadata was included differed by source and by participant, and the metadata was provided uncurated.

The receptor's source is a man aged 40-50 years who had recovered from COVID-19. Rearrangement joined TRBV15 to TRBJ2-5, with TRBD2 as a weak D call on 7 bases. The specimen was peripheral blood. At the DNA level, the sequence is TGTGCCACCGCATTCGGGGGGCCATCTCAAGAGACCCAGTACTTC. It is translated as CATAFGGPSQETQYF.